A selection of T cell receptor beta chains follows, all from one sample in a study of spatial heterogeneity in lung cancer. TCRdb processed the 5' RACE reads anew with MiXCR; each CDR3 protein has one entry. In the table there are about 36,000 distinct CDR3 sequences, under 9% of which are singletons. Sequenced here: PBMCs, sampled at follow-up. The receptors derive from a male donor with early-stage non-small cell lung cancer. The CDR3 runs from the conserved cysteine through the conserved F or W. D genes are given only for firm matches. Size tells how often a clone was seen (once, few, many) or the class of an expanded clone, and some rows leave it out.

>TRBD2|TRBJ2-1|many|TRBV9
TGTGCCAGCAGCCACTCGGGAGGGGGCAATGAGCAGTTCTTC
CASSHSGGGNEQFF
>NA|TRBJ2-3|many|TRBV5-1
TGCGCCAGCAGCTTGGCCACAGATACGCAGTATTTT
CASSLATDTQYF
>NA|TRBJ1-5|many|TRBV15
TGTGCCACCAGCAGAGATAATGGTGATCAGCCCCAGCATTTT
CATSRDNGDQPQHF
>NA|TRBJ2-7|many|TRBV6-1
TGTGCCAGCAGTGAAGCTGTCATGAGGTCCTACGAGCAGTACTTC
CASSEAVMRSYEQYF
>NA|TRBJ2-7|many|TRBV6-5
TGTGCCAGCAGCTACCAGGGCAGGGTGATTGACGAGCAGTACTTC
CASSYQGRVIDEQYF
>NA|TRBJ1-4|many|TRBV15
TGTGCCACCAGCAGAGGAGTGGGGGAAAAACTGTTTTTT
CATSRGVGEKLFF
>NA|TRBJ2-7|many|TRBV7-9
TGTGCCAGCAGCCGGGGACCAGAGTCCTACGAGCAGTACTTC
CASSRGPESYEQYF
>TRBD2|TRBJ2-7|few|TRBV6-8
TGTGCCAGCAGTTACTCCAGTAGAGCGGGGTGGGAAGGGCAGTACTTC
CASSYSSRAGWEGQYF
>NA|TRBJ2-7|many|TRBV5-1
TGCGCCAGCTCCCACGGAGACTACGAGCAGTACTTC
CASSHGDYEQYF
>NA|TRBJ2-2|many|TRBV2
TGTGCCAGCAGGCGGGATGCGGAGCTGTTTTTT
CASRRDAELFF
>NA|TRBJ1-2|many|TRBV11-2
TGTGCCAGCAGCCCGGGGGGACGACAGTCGTCCGCTCTTAACTATGGCTACACCTTC
CASSPGGRQSSALNYGYTF
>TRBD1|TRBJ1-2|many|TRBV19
TGTGCCAGCCGTTACGCCGTGACAGGGGCCTATGGCTACACCTTC
CASRYAVTGAYGYTF
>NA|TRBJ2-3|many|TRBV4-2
TGTGCCAGCAGCCAGGGGGGAGCGGGCCGCAGTGATACGCAGTATTTT
CASSQGGAGRSDTQYF
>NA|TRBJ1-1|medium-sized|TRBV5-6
TGTGCCAGCAGCTTGGCTGGGGGAAGCACTGAAGCTTTCTTT
CASSLAGGSTEAFF
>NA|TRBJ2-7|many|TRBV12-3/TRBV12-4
TGTGCCAGCAGCGGCAGTTCCTACGAGCAGTACTTC
CASSGSSYEQYF
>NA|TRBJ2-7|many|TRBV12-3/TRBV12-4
TGTGCCAGCAGTTTAGACGTCGTGCAGTACTTC
CASSLDVVQYF
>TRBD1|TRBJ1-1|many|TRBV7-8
TGTGCCAGCAGCTTAGCGCCAAGGACAGGGGGTATTATGAACACTGAAGCTTTCTTT
CASSLAPRTGGIMNTEAFF
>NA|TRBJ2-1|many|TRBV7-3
TGTGCCAGCAGCTTAAGTCAGAGCTCCTACAATGAGCAGTTCTTC
CASSLSQSSYNEQFF
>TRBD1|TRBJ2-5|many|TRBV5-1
TGCGCCAGCAGCTCTACAGGGGTGGAGACCCAGTACTTC
CASSSTGVETQYF
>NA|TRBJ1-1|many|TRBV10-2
TGCGCCAGCAGTTGGCAGAAGACTGAAGCTTTCTTT
CASSWQKTEAFF
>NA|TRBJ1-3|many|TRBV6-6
TGTGCCAGCAGGGGCGGTTCTCTGGAAAACACCATATATTTT
CASRGGSLENTIYF
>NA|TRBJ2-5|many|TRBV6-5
TGTGCCAGCGGAACCCCGGGTCGATCGAACGCAGAGACCCAGTACTTC
CASGTPGRSNAETQYF
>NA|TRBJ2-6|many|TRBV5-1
TGCGCCAGCAGCTTCCTAATGATCGGGGGATCTGGGGCCAACGTCCTGACTTTC
CASSFLMIGGSGANVLTF
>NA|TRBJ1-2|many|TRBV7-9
TGTGCCAGCAGCTTAGATGGTTATGGCTACACCTTC
CASSLDGYGYTF
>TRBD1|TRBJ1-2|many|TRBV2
TGTGCCAGCAGTGGACAGGGTTATGATGGCTACACCTTC
CASSGQGYDGYTF
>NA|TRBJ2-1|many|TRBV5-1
TGCGCCAGCAGCTGGGAGGACAGATTACAGTTCTTC
CASSWEDRLQFF
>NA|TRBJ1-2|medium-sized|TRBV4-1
TGCGCCAGCAGCCAAGGTGACAGGACCATTCCGTCCTACACCTTC
CASSQGDRTIPSYTF
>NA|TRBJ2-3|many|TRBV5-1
TGCGCCAGCAGCTTCTGGGCGTCGGACACAGATACGCAGTATTTT
CASSFWASDTDTQYF
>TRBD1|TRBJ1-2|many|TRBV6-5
TGTGCCAGCAGTACTAGACAGGGACACTATGGCTACACCTTC
CASSTRQGHYGYTF
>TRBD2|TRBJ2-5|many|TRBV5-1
TGCGCCAGCAGCTGGGGACTAGCGGGGGAAGAGACCCAGTACTTC
CASSWGLAGEETQYF
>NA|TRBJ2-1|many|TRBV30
TGTGCCTGGAGCGGAATAAATGAGCAGTTCTTC
CAWSGINEQFF
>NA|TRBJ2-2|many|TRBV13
TGTGCCAGCCACGGCAGCAGCGATTCCGGGGAGCTGTTTTTT
CASHGSSDSGELFF
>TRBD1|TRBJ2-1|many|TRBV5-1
TGCGCCAGCAGCTCCGGGACAGGGGTTCTGAATGAGCAGTTCTTC
CASSSGTGVLNEQFF
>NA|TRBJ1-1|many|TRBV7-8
TGTGCCAGCAGCCCCCAGGAGTGGGGTACTGAAGCTTTCTTT
CASSPQEWGTEAFF
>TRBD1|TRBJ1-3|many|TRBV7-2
TGTGCCAGCAGCACCCGACAGGGGAGGGACTCTGGAAACACCATATATTTT
CASSTRQGRDSGNTIYF
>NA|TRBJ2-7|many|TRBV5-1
TGCGCCAGCAGCTTGGTTGTGCGGGGAGAGCAGTACTTC
CASSLVVRGEQYF
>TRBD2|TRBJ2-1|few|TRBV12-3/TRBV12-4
TGTGCCAGCAGCCCCATAGCGGGGGGCTCGGGTGAGCAGTTCTTC
CASSPIAGGSGEQFF
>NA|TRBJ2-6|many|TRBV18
TGTGCCAGCTCACCGGCAGGGTCAACTGGGGCCAACGTCCTGACTTTC
CASSPAGSTGANVLTF
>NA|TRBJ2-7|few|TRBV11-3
TGTGCCAGCAGTCCAGGTGGGGGACGCGACGAGCAGTACTTC
CASSPGGGRDEQYF
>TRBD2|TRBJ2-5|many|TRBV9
TGTGCCAGCAGCGTAGCGGGACTAGCGGCTAAAGAGACCCAGTACTTC
CASSVAGLAAKETQYF
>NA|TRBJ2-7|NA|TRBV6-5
TGTGCCAGCAGTTACCAGGGTTCCTACGAGCAGTACTTC
CASSYQGSYEQYF
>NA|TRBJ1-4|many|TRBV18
TGTGCCAGCTCACCACGGCAGGGAAGAGATGAAAAACTGTTTTTT
CASSPRQGRDEKLFF
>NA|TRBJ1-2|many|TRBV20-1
TGCAGTGCCAGCGAAGGAGGGGCGGGCTATGGCTACACCTTC
CSASEGGAGYGYTF
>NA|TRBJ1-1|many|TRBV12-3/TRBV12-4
TGTGCCAGCAGTGGGGTGACTATGAACACTGAAGCTTTCTTT
CASSGVTMNTEAFF
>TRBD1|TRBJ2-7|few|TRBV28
TGTGCCAGCAGTTACCGGGACAGGGGCTACGAGCAGTACTTC
CASSYRDRGYEQYF
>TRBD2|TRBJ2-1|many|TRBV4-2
TGTGCCAGCAGCCAAGAGGATCGGCGGGGGTCCTACAATGAGCAGTTCTTC
CASSQEDRRGSYNEQFF
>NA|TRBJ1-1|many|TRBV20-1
TGCAGTGCTAGAGAGAAGGGCTCGGGCACTGAAGCTTTCTTT
CSAREKGSGTEAFF
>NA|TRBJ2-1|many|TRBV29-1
TGCAGCGTTGATGGGGCCGTGAGCTCCTACAATGAGCAGTTCTTC
CSVDGAVSSYNEQFF